These 15 T cell receptor beta chains originate from one sample sequenced in a study of cytomegalovirus exposure and HLA in healthy donors. Clones were read by immunoSEQ multiplex PCR, and TCRdb kept only the in-frame ones, dropping some. The sample has about 140,000 clones; 85% to 90% are singletons. Sample: PBMCs. Receptor source: a man aged 18 to 29 in good health and CMV-seronegative.

The chain joins TRBV6-5 to TRBJ1-1; TRBD1 might be the D (6 bases). The germline CDR1 and CDR2 sequences are MNHEY and SVGAGI. The CDR3 spans 15 residues. Between the trimmed V and J ends, which lost 5 bases and 6 bases, there was a span of 19 bases. The CDR3 sequence: CASSPSRGAGAEAFF. The CDR3 bases are TGTGCCAGCAGTCCCTCGAGGGGCGCAGGGGCTGAAGCTTTCTTT.

The chain uses TRBV29-1 and TRBJ2-4, with 8 nucleotides matching TRBD1. CDR1 and CDR2 (germline): SQVTM, ANQGSEA. The CDR3 extends over 15 amino acids. V lost 3 bases to trimming and J lost 0 bases; unmatched junction nucleotides: 4. CDR3 sequence reads: CSVDPGQEAKNIQYF. CDR3 DNA: TGCAGCGTTGATCCGGGACAGGAAGCCAAAAACATTCAGTACTTC.

In the case of this clone: This sample includes further DNA sequences coding for the same CDR3. The V and J genes are TRBV15 and TRBJ2-7; D not resolved. The germline V gene encodes CDR1 LNHNV and CDR2 YYDKDF (reference sequence). There are 13 residues in the CDR3. The V end lost 0 bases, the J end lost 1 base, and 4 bases lay between the germline ends. CDR3 nucleotides: TGTGCCACCAGCAGAGATCTTTCCTACGAGCAGTACTTC. This gives the protein CATSRDLSYEQYF.

This clone was detected only once. The chain recombines TRBV6-1 with TRBJ1-2, with D maybe TRBD1 (5 bases). This CDR3 region has 13 residues. Trimming took off 8 bases at V and 1 base at J, with 11 bases between the two ends. Germline CDR1 reads MNHNS; CDR2 reads SASEGT. CDR3 bases: TGTGCCAGCGCGGGGGGATTTAACTATGGCTACACCTTC. This gives the protein CASAGGFNYGYTF.

The rearrangement links TRBV14 to TRBJ2-7, with D maybe TRBD1 (5 bases). The CDR3 extends over 13 amino acids. Germline CDR1 is SGHDN and CDR2 is FVKESK. V dropped 1 base and J dropped 3 bases, with 7 bases sitting between them. The DNA of the CDR3 is TGTGCCAGCAGCCAAGGGCAGGGCTACGAGCAGTACTTC. Translated: CASSQGQGYEQYF.

The V call is TRBV5-1, the J call TRBJ2-2, with 7 bases fitting TRBD1. The germline CDR1 and CDR2 sequences are SGHRS and YFSETQ. There are 13 residues in the CDR3. V lost 3 bases and J lost 6; bases outside the gene matches: 2. CDR3 bases: TGCGCCAGCAGCTGGACAGGCCCCGGGGAGCTGTTTTTT. Protein product: CASSWTGPGELFF.

This clone turned up a few times. The rearrangement links TRBV6-6 to TRBJ1-5; possibly TRBD1 for D (6 bases). The CDR3 consists of 15 residues. V was cut by 2 bases and J by 5 bases, with 13 bases left in between. CDR1 and CDR2 from the germline V gene are MNHNY and SVGAGI (reference sequence). CDR3 nucleotides: TGTGCCAGCAGTTACGGTGACAGGCAGGATCAGCCCCAGCATTTT. It encodes CASSYGDRQDQPQHF.

The V and J genes are TRBV19 and TRBJ2-7; a weak D match, TRBD2 (6 bases). From germline, CDR1 is LNHDA and CDR2 SQIVND (reference sequence). The CDR3 is 16 amino acids. The ends were cut back, 4 bases at V and 2 bases at J, with 18 bases in the middle. CDR3 bases: TGTGCCAGTAGTAGGGACGGGAGTTCCCCTACCTACGAGCAGTACTTC. Translation: CASSRDGSSPTYEQYF.

This chain connects TRBV2 to TRBJ1-1; tentative D call: TRBD1 (6 bases). There are 13 residues in the CDR3. V was clipped by 8 bases and J by 0 bases, with 10 bases between them. Germline lookup yields CDR1 SNHLY and CDR2 FYNNEI. CDR3 amino acids: CASGGQMNTEAFF. As DNA, the CDR3 is TGTGCCAGCGGTGGACAGATGAACACTGAAGCTTTCTTT.

This sequence joins TRBV7-9 and TRBJ2-1; 10 positions agree with TRBD2. The CDR3 extends over 15 amino acids. The ends lost 6 bases at V and 14 bases at J; junction bases unmatched: 16. CDR1 and CDR2 (germline): SEHNR, FQNEAQ (reference sequence). The CDR3 loop is CASSSQSGGEIEKFF. The CDR3 nucleotides read TGTGCCAGCAGTTCTCAGAGCGGGGGGGAGATTGAAAAGTTCTTC.

Here the CDR3 reads CASSLVQAGTGELFF. CDR3 bases: TGCGCCAGCAGCTTGGTCCAGGCGGGCACCGGGGAGCTGTTTTTT. V usage is TRBV5-1 and J usage is TRBJ2-2, with a weak D call TRBD2 (5 bases). With 0 bases removed from V and 4 bases from J, the gap between germline ends came to 10 bases. Germline V lookup: CDR1 SGHRS, CDR2 YFSETQ. The CDR3 is 15 residues long.

The chain has TRBV5-4 and TRBJ2-2; 8 bases are a match to TRBD2. CDR1 is SGHNT, CDR2 YYREEE, per germline (reference sequence). This CDR3 has 15 amino acids. The V gene end was trimmed by 0 bases and the J gene end by 6 bases; junction bases not matched to a gene: 4. CDR3 sequence: CASSLAGGGPGELFF. The CDR3 DNA follows: TGTGCCAGCAGCTTGGCCGGGGGGGGCCCCGGGGAGCTGTTTTTT. Using reference TRBV5-4 and TRBJ2-2 for the parts outside the CDR3, the full variable domain is ETGVTQSPTHLIKTRGQQVTLRCSSQSGHNTVSWYQQALGQGPQFIFQYYREEENGRGNFPPRFSGLQFPNYSSELNVNALELDDSALYLCASSLAGGGPGELFFGEGSRLTVL.

The chain joins TRBV5-1 to TRBJ1-1; a possible D gene is TRBD1 (5 bases). Germline lookup yields CDR1 SGHRS and CDR2 YFSETQ. CDR3 length: 15 amino acids. The ends were cut back, 4 bases at V and 1 base at J, with 14 bases in the middle. CDR3 amino acids: CASSLWGGTNTEAFF. In DNA, the CDR3 is TGCGCCAGCAGCCTATGGGGGGGAACGAACACTGAAGCTTTCTTT.

The V and J genes are TRBV9 and TRBJ2-1; D is unresolved. The germline CDR1 and CDR2 sequences are SGDLS and YYNGEE. This CDR3 comprises 11 residues. V was trimmed by 2 bases and J by 9 bases, leaving 6 bases between them. In DNA form, the CDR3 reads TGTGCCAGCAGCGTCGGAGCTGAGCAGTTCTTC. The encoded protein is CASSVGAEQFF.

This clone has a handful of counts. The sample holds other DNA sequences that translate to the same CDR3. The chain has TRBV6-6 and TRBJ1-5; 8 nucleotides agree with TRBD1. The CDR3 sequence is 15 residues long. CDR1 MNHNY and CDR2 SVGAGI come from the germline V gene (reference sequence). The V gene end was trimmed by 6 bases and the J gene end by 0 bases; junction bases not matched to a gene: 4. The CDR3: CASSWTGNSNQPQHF. Here the CDR3 DNA reads TGTGCCAGCAGCTGGACAGGGAATAGCAATCAGCCCCAGCATTTT.